This T cell receptor (beta chain) was identified during a study of OX40 agonist ivuxolimab in advanced cancers. Excluded were patients having autoimmune disease history or systemic immunosuppression. Between the trimmed V and J ends, which lost 5 bases and 2 bases, there was a span of 9 bases. CDR3 length: 13 residues. Germline CDR1 and CDR2: SGHAT and FQNNGV. Study outcomes and limitations: The mean number of expanded clones was higher in CD8+ T cells than in CD4+. Some nonresponders additionally presented with little normalized T-cell clonal expansion.

This clone was observed a few times. The antigen is unknown. Assay used: immunoSEQ multiplex PCR; TCRdb lists only in-frame clones, some missing. The sample holds tens of thousands of clones, roughly 86% seen once. The chain joins TRBV11-2 to TRBJ1-2, with TRBD1 as a possible D gene (6 bases). This TCR derives from an adult with an advanced solid tumor such as melanoma, head and neck, liver or kidney cancer. Sample: CD4+ or CD8+ T cells sorted from blood, taken in a trial of the OX40 agonist ivuxolimab. The CDR3 DNA sequence: TGTGCCAGCAGCAGAGACAGGAACTATGGCTACACCTTC. This sequence encodes CASSRDRNYGYTF.